The 31 T cell receptor beta chains below all came from one sample that was sequenced in a study of OX40 agonist ivuxolimab in advanced cancers. Some clones are missing from TCRdb's copy, which holds only in-frame ones; the method was immunoSEQ multiplex PCR. Of 23,000 or so clones listed, 84% are singletons. Material: CD4+ or CD8+ T cells sorted from blood, obtained in a trial of the OX40 agonist ivuxolimab. The source of these receptors is an adult with an advanced solid tumor such as melanoma, head and neck, liver or kidney cancer.

V and J are TRBV2 and TRBJ2-5; D remains ambiguous. Per the germline V gene, CDR1 is SNHLY and CDR2 is FYNNEI. Trimming removed 7 bases at V and 5 bases at J, with 5 bases between. This CDR3 comprises 10 residues. The CDR3 is CASNRETQYF. Written as DNA, the CDR3 is TGTGCCAGCAATCGGGAGACCCAGTACTTC. Full variable domain (missing parts from reference TRBV2 and TRBJ2-5): EPEVTQTPSHQVTQMGQEVILRCVPISNHLYFYWYRQILGQKVEFLVSFYNNEISEKSEIFDDQFSVERPDGSNFTLKIRSTKLEDSAMYFCASNRETQYFGPGTRLLVL.

This clone appeared a few times. The chain carries TRBV6-5 and TRBJ2-3; the D gene is possibly TRBD1 (6 bases). With 6 bases removed from V and 3 bases from J, the gap between germline ends came to 10 bases. The CDR3 covers 13 residues. Germline assignment: CDR1 MNHEY and CDR2 SVGAGI. DNA of the CDR3: TGTGCCAGCAGCCTAGACAGGACAGATACGCAGTATTTT. It yields the protein CASSLDRTDTQYF.

The chain carries TRBV7-9 and TRBJ2-2; D ambiguous. V gave up 6 bases and J gave up 1 base, with 9 bases separating them. From germline, CDR1 is SEHNR and CDR2 FQNEAQ (reference sequence). CDR3 length: 14 residues. CDR3 nucleotides: TGTGCCAGCAGTAGGCCCGAGAACACCGGGGAGCTGTTTTTT. Its protein product is CASSRPENTGELFF.

The chain uses TRBV29-1 and TRBJ2-7, with a possible D match to TRBD1 (6 bases). The CDR3 contains 15 residues. With 7 bases removed from V and 1 base from J, the gap between germline ends came to 20 bases. Germline CDR1 SQVTM, CDR2 ANQGSEA. The CDR3 DNA is TGCAGCGCTCGTACGGGACACCACTTTTCCTACGAGCAGTACTTC. As protein: CSARTGHHFSYEQYF.

A few counts support this clone. The chain links TRBV2 to TRBJ2-7; D not resolved. This CDR3 comprises 12 residues. Germline V gives CDR1 SNHLY, CDR2 FYNNEI. V gave up 8 bases and J gave up 4 bases, with 12 bases separating them. The CDR3 region is CASGEGLYEQYF. In nucleotides, the CDR3 is TGTGCCAGCGGGGAAGGGTTATACGAGCAGTACTTC.

The chain employs TRBV10-2 and TRBJ2-5; the match to TRBD2 covers 7 bases. Unmatched junction bases numbered 3, after V lost 4 bases and J lost 1 base. Germline values: CDR1 WSHSY, CDR2 SAAADI. This CDR3 has 14 residues. CDR3 region: CASSGTRFQETQYF. The CDR3 DNA reads as TGCGCCAGCAGTGGGACTAGGTTCCAAGAGACCCAGTACTTC.

V and J are TRBV7-9 and TRBJ1-2, with D perhaps TRBD1 (5 bases). Trimming removed 9 bases from V and 4 bases from J, with 15 bases in between. The CDR3 extends over 13 amino acids. Germline V gene data show CDR1 as SEHNR and CDR2 as FQNEAQ (reference sequence). DNA for the CDR3: TGTGCCAGTGACGCAGGGAACTTCTATGGCTACACCTTC. Its protein product is CASDAGNFYGYTF. The full variable domain, rest sourced from reference TRBV7-9 and TRBJ1-2, is DTGVSQNPRHKITKRGQNVTFRCDPISEHNRLYWYRQTLGQGPEFLTYFQNEAQLEKSRLLSDRFSAERPKGSFSTLEIQRTEQGDSAMYLCASDAGNFYGYTFGSGTRLTVV.

This chain joins TRBV5-4 and TRBJ2-7; tentative D call: TRBD1 (6 bases). The germline V gene encodes CDR1 SGHNT and CDR2 YYREEE (reference sequence). The CDR3 runs to 15 residues. V lost 3 bases to trimming and J lost 0 bases, with 13 bases between them. CDR3 nucleotides: TGTGCCAGCAGCTGGGGACAAAGGAGCTCCTACGAGCAGTACTTC. Translation: CASSWGQRSSYEQYF.

The chain links TRBV2 to TRBJ1-4; D possibly corresponds to TRBD1 (5 bases). Germline-derived CDR1 and CDR2 are SNHLY and FYNNEI. Deletions cut 10 bases from V and 1 base from J, with 19 bases between. This CDR3 comprises 16 residues. The CDR3 loop reads CATQRGGEGTNEKLFF. In DNA form, the CDR3 reads TGTGCCACCCAGAGGGGAGGGGAGGGAACTAATGAAAAACTGTTTTTT.

J is TRBJ1-4 and V is TRBV5-5, with D possibly matching TRBD1 (6 bases). The germline CDR1 and CDR2 sequences are SGHKS and YYEKEE (reference sequence). The CDR3 extends over 15 amino acids. The germline V and J ends were trimmed by 3 bases and 8 bases, with 17 bases remaining between them. CDR3 nucleotide sequence: TGTGCCAGCAGCTCAAGTGGGGGCGATGGGGAAAAACTGTTTTTT. Residues: CASSSSGGDGEKLFF.

The V call is TRBV9, the J call TRBJ1-1, with 7 bases fitting TRBD1. The CDR3 has 14 amino acids. J lost 4 bases, V lost 4 bases, and 7 bases had no gene match. Looked up from germline, CDR1 is SGDLS and CDR2 is YYNGEE. CDR3 DNA sequence: TGTGCCAGCAGCCCAACAGGGGTGGTCACTGAAGCTTTCTTT. Translated, it gives CASSPTGVVTEAFF.

The CDR3 sequence is CASSLSEGAIGYTF. CDR3 nucleotide sequence: TGTGCCAGCAGTTTATCGGAGGGGGCGATCGGCTACACCTTC. The rearrangement uses TRBV27 and TRBJ1-2; 7 positions match TRBD1. V trimming: 0 bases; J trimming: 8 bases; junction bases outside the gene matches: 6. Germline V CDR1 and CDR2: MNHEY, SMNVEV (reference sequence). This CDR3 spans 14 amino acids.

The chain recombines TRBV27 with TRBJ2-7; 7 bases are a match to TRBD1. The CDR3 extends over 14 amino acids. Germline V gene sequence: CDR1 MNHEY, CDR2 SMNVEV (reference sequence). The J segment lost 2 bases and the V segment lost 0 bases, leaving 1 base of the junction unmatched. In nucleotides, the CDR3 is TGTGCCAGCAGTTTATCGACAGGGCCCTACGAGCAGTACTTC. Its protein is CASSLSTGPYEQYF.

The chain employs TRBV27 and TRBJ1-1; tentative D call: TRBD1 (5 bases). In germline, CDR1 is MNHEY, CDR2 SMNVEV (reference sequence). This CDR3 is built from 12 residues. V was shortened by 3 bases and J by 10 bases, with 12 bases between the two germline ends. The CDR3 spells CASSFPGLGAFF. CDR3 nucleotide sequence: TGTGCCAGCAGTTTCCCGGGACTAGGAGCTTTCTTT.

CDR3 sequence (DNA): TGTGCCAGCAGCCCAAGTGGGACCCCCAGAGAGCAGTACTTC. Its protein is CASSPSGTPREQYF. The chain links TRBV7-2 to TRBJ2-7; D assignment may be TRBD1 or TRBD2 (5 bases each). Trimming cost V 5 bases and J 7 bases, with 18 bases left between them. This CDR3 is built from 14 residues. The germline gives CDR1 SGHTA, CDR2 FQGNSA.

Relative to its sample, this clone is medium-sized. This chain uses TRBV7-6 with TRBJ2-7, with D perhaps matching TRBD1 or TRBD2 (5 bases each). CDR3 length: 15 amino acids. The V gene lost 2 bases and the J gene lost 2 bases, with 13 bases spanning the gap. Germline assignment: CDR1 SGHVS and CDR2 FNYEAQ. The CDR3 DNA reads as TGTGCCAGCAGCTTATGTTTTCTGGGACCCTACGAGCAGTACTTC. Protein product: CASSLCFLGPYEQYF.

The chain combines TRBV19 with TRBJ1-2; no definite D call. Germline CDR1 is LNHDA and CDR2 is SQIVND (reference sequence). This CDR3 contains 13 residues. The ends were cut back, 3 bases at V and 6 bases at J, with 11 bases in the middle. The CDR3 DNA follows: TGTGCCAGTAGTATTCGGGGTGTGGATGGCTACACCTTC. It codes for CASSIRGVDGYTF.

This clone appeared once. This chain joins TRBV5-1 and TRBJ2-5; 7 bases align to TRBD1. This CDR3 is 14 amino acids long. Germline trimming cut 2 bases from V and 2 bases from J; bases unmatched to any gene: 3. Germline lookup yields CDR1 SGHRS and CDR2 YFSETQ. CDR3 amino acids: CASSLQGMQETQYF. The CDR3, as DNA: TGCGCCAGCAGCTTACAGGGGATGCAAGAGACCCAGTACTTC.

This chain connects TRBV11-2 to TRBJ2-5; perhaps TRBD2 as D (6 bases). TRBJ2-7 matches the DNA end more closely, so the J call is doubtful. Germline CDR1 is SGHAT and CDR2 is FQNNGV. The CDR3 runs to 14 residues. The CDR3 spells CASSFVTSSYEQYF. As DNA, the CDR3 is TGTGCCAGCAGCTTTGTGACTAGCTCCTACGAGCAGTACTTC.

The CDR3 sequence is CASSLGRGTGPADEQFF. CDR3 nucleotide sequence: TGTGCCAGCAGTTTAGGACGGGGGACAGGGCCCGCTGATGAGCAGTTCTTC. The chain is built from TRBV28 and TRBJ2-1; 9 bases are shared with TRBD1. The CDR3 totals 17 residues. Per the germline V gene, CDR1 is MDHEN and CDR2 is SYDVKM. With V trimmed by 2 bases and J by 8 bases, 13 bases remained unmatched.

This rearrangement joins TRBV7-9 to TRBJ2-3; D not resolved. Trimming stripped 4 bases from V and 2 bases from J, with 22 bases between. Germline lookup yields CDR1 SEHNR and CDR2 FQNEAQ (reference sequence). This CDR3 spans 18 amino acids. CDR3 sequence: CASSSPTFRSFPTDTQYF. CDR3 bases: TGTGCCAGCAGCTCCCCGACGTTTAGGAGCTTTCCCACAGATACGCAGTATTTT.

This clone occurred a few times. The chain links TRBV7-6 to TRBJ2-7, with a tentative D call TRBD2 (6 bases). V gave up 5 bases and J gave up 7 bases, with 27 bases separating them. The CDR3 is 17 amino acids. Germline V gene data show CDR1 as SGHVS and CDR2 as FNYEAQ. This CDR3 is CASSPGSGTELRGEQYF. The CDR3 DNA follows: TGTGCCAGCAGCCCCGGGTCCGGGACCGAGCTTCGGGGGGAGCAGTACTTC.

The rearrangement links TRBV28 to TRBJ1-2; the D gene is possibly TRBD1 (5 bases). Between the trimmed V and J ends, which lost 6 bases and 8 bases, there was a span of 10 bases. Germline lookup yields CDR1 MDHEN and CDR2 SYDVKM. The CDR3 extends over 11 amino acids. The CDR3 spells CASSDSGGYTF. DNA for the CDR3: TGTGCCAGCAGCGACAGTGGAGGCTACACCTTC.

The rearrangement links TRBV5-6 to TRBJ1-1, with TRBD1 as a possible D gene (6 bases). CDR1 SGHDT and CDR2 YYEEEE come from the germline V gene. V was pared by 0 bases and J by 6 bases, with 18 bases between. CDR3 length: 16 amino acids. CDR3 protein: CASSLDGRGLEAEAFF. CDR3 in DNA: TGTGCCAGCAGCTTGGACGGGAGGGGGTTGGAGGCTGAAGCTTTCTTT.

The V call is TRBV9, the J call TRBJ1-5; D remains unclear. The CDR3 has 15 residues. CDR1 SGDLS and CDR2 YYNGEE come from the germline V gene. The ends were cut back, 0 bases at V and 3 bases at J, with 10 bases in the middle. The CDR3, as DNA: TGTGCCAGCAGCGTAGACGGCAGACACAATCAGCCCCAGCATTTT. Amino acid sequence: CASSVDGRHNQPQHF.

The chain has TRBV5-1 and TRBJ1-2, with TRBD1 matching 9 bases. CDR1 is SGHRS and CDR2 is YFSETQ in the germline V gene. The CDR3 sequence is 13 residues long. V lost 4 bases to trimming and J lost 6 bases; unmatched junction nucleotides: 4. DNA for the CDR3: TGCGCCAGCAGCGGGGACAGGGTGGATGGCTACACCTTC. This translates into CASSGDRVDGYTF.

This clone has a single count. This sequence joins TRBV5-5 and TRBJ2-1, with 10 positions matching TRBD2. Unmatched junction bases numbered 10, after V lost 4 bases and J lost 6 bases. The CDR3 contains 16 residues. CDR1 and CDR2 from the germline V gene are SGHKS and YYEKEE (reference sequence). The CDR3 loop reads CASSQTAGGRLNEQFF. DNA for the CDR3: TGTGCCAGCAGCCAAACAGCGGGAGGGCGGCTCAATGAGCAGTTCTTC.

The rearrangement uses TRBV29-1 and TRBJ2-1; 8 bases map to TRBD2. Germline V gives CDR1 SQVTM, CDR2 ANQGSEA. This CDR3 region has 13 residues. The V gene end was trimmed by 5 bases and the J gene end by 0 bases; junction bases not matched to a gene: 0. The CDR3 DNA follows: TGCAGCGTTCGGGGGGGCTCCTACAATGAGCAGTTCTTC. Encoded protein: CSVRGGSYNEQFF.

This rearrangement joins TRBV29-1 to TRBJ2-3, with D possibly matching TRBD1 (6 bases). Trimming took 8 bases from V and 1 from J, leaving 10 bases between them. The CDR3 totals 12 residues. Germline V gives CDR1 SQVTM, CDR2 ANQGSEA. CDR3 DNA: TGCAGCTTCTGGACAGGCACAGATACGCAGTATTTT. Its protein is CSFWTGTDTQYF.

The chain links TRBV2 to TRBJ2-7; 8 bases agree with TRBD2. V was pared by 6 bases and J by 4 bases, with 11 bases of the junction left unmatched. The CDR3 is 15 amino acids. Per the germline V gene, CDR1 is SNHLY and CDR2 is FYNNEI. CDR3 nucleotides: TGTGCCAGCAGACCGTTAGCGGGGCTCCTTTACGAGCAGTACTTC. Amino acids: CASRPLAGLLYEQYF. The entire variable domain, with the rest obtained from reference TRBV2 and TRBJ2-7, is as follows: EPEVTQTPSHQVTQMGQEVILRCVPISNHLYFYWYRQILGQKVEFLVSFYNNEISEKSEIFDDQFSVERPDGSNFTLKIRSTKLEDSAMYFCASRPLAGLLYEQYFGPGTRLTVT.

The V call is TRBV7-9, the J call TRBJ2-5, with a weak D call TRBD1 (5 bases). CDR1 is SEHNR, CDR2 FQNEAQ, per germline (reference sequence). The CDR3 extends over 14 amino acids. V lost 4 bases to trimming and J lost 1 base, with 10 bases between them. For the CDR3, the DNA is TGTGCCAGCAGCTCCAGGGTCACCCAAGAGACCCAGTACTTC. This codes for CASSSRVTQETQYF.